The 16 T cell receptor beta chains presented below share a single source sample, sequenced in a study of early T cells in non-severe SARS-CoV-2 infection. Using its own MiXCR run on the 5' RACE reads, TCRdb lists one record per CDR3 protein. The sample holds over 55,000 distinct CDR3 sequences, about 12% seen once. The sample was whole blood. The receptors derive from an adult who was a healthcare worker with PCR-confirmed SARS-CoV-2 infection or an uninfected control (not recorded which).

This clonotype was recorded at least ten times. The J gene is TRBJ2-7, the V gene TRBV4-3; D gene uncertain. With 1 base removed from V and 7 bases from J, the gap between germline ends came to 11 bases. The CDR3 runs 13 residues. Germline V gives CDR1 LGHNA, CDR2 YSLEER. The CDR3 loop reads CASSQGNSWEQYF. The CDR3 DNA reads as TGCGCCAGCAGCCAAGGGAATAGTTGGGAGCAGTACTTC.

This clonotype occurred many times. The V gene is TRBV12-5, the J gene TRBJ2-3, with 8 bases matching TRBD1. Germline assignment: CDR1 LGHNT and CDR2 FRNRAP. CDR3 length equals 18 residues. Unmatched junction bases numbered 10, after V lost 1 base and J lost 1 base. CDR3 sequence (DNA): TGTGCTAGTGGTTTGGCAATATTCGCGGGACAGGGCACAGATACGCAGTATTTT. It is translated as CASGLAIFAGQGTDTQYF.

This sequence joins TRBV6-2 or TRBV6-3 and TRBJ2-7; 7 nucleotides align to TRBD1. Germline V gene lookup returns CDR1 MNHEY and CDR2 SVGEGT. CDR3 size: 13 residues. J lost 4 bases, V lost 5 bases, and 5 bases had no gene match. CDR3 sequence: CASSDQTGYEQYF. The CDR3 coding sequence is TGTGCCAGCAGTGACCAGACAGGGTACGAGCAGTACTTC.

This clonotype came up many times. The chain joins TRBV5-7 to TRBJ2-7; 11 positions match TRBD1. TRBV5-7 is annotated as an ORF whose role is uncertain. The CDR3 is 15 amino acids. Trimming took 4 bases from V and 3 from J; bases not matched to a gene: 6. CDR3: CASSPRDRGVYEQYF. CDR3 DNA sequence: TGTGCCAGCAGCCCCCGGGACAGGGGGGTCTACGAGCAGTACTTC.

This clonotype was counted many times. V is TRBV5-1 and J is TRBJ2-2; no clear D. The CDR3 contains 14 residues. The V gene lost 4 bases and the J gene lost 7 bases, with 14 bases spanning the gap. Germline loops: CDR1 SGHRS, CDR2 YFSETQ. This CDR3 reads CASSLAVDGGELFF. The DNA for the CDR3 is TGCGCCAGCAGCCTGGCGGTGGATGGCGGGGAGCTGTTTTTT.

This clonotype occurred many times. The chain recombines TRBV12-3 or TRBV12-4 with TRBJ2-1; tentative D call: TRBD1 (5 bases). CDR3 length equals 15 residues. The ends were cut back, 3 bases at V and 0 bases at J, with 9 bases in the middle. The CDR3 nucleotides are TGTGCCAGCAGTTTGACAGCCTTCTCCTACAATGAGCAGTTCTTC. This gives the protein CASSLTAFSYNEQFF.

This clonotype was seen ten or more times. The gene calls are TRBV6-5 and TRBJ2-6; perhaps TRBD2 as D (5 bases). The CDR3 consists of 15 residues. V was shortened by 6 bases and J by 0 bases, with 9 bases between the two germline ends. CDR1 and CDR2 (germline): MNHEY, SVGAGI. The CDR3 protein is CASRGLSSGANVLTF. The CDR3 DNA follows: TGTGCCAGCAGAGGACTGAGCTCTGGGGCCAACGTCCTGACTTTC.

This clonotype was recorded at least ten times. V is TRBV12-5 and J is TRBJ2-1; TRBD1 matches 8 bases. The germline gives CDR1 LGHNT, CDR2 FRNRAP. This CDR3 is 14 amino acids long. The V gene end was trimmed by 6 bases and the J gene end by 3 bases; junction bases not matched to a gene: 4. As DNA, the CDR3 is TGTGCTAGTGGCGGGACAGGCCTCTACAATGAGCAGTTCTTC. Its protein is CASGGTGLYNEQFF.

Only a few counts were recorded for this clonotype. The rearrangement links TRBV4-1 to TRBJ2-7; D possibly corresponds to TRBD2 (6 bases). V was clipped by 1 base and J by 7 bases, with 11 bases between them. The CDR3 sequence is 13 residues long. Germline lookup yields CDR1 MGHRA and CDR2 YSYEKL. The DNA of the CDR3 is TGCGCCAGCAGCCAAGGCGATGGGGGGGAGCAGTACTTC. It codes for CASSQGDGGEQYF.

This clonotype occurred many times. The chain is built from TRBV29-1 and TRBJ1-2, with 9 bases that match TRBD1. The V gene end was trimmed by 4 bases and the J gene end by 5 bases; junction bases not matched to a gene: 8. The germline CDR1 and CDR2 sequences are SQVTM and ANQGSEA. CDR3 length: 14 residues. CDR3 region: CSVADRTGVYGYTF. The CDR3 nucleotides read TGCAGCGTTGCTGACCGGACAGGGGTTTATGGCTACACCTTC.

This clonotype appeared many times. The DNA for the CDR3 is TGTGCCAGCAGCACGGAGAGGGGGCAAGGCTACACCTTC. This codes for CASSTERGQGYTF. The chain links TRBV28 to TRBJ1-2; TRBD1 aligns across 7 bases. The CDR3 consists of 13 residues. Germline V gene lookup returns CDR1 MDHEN and CDR2 SYDVKM. Trimming removed 6 bases from V and 8 bases from J; junction bases left unmatched: 9.

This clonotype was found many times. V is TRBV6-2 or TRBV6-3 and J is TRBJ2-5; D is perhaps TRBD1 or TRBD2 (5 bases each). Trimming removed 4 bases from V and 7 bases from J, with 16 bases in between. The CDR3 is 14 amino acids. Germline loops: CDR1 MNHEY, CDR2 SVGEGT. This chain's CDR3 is CASSSLTARGTQYF. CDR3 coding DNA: TGTGCCAGCAGTTCCCTCACGGCGAGGGGGACCCAGTACTTC.

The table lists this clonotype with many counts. The CDR3 DNA is TGTGCCACCAGTGATCTTGGACAGGGGAGTCAATCACCCCTCCACTTT. It encodes CATSDLGQGSQSPLHF. V is TRBV24-1 and J is TRBJ1-6; 9 bases align to TRBD1. There are 16 residues in the CDR3. Germline V lookup: CDR1 KGHDR, CDR2 SFDVKD. V shed 3 bases, J shed 10 bases, and the junction held 9 bases outside the gene matches.

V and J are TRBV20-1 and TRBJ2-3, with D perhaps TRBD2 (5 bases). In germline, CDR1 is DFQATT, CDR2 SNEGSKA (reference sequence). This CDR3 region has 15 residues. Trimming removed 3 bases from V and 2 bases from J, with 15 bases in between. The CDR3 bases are TGCAGTGCTAGCCCGGTGGCGGACTCCACAGATACGCAGTATTTT. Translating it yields CSASPVADSTDTQYF.

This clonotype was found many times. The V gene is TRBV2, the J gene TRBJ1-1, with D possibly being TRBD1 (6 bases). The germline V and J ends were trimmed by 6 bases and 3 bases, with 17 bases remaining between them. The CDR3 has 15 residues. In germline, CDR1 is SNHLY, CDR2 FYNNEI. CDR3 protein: CASSEHRAPDTEAFF. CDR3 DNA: TGTGCCAGCAGCGAACACAGGGCCCCGGACACTGAAGCTTTCTTT.

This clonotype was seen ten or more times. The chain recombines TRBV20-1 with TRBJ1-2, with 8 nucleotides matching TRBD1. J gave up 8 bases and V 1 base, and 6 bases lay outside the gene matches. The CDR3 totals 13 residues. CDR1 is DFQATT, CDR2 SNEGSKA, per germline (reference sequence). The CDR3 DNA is TGCAGTGCTAGAGCCTCAGGGGGCTTGGGCTACACCTTC. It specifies CSARASGGLGYTF.